Described below is a single T cell receptor beta chain sequence and its context. The antigen remains unidentified. This specimen comes from a study of T cells after yellow fever vaccination. General study points: Reappearing after the booster were most of the clones from primary vaccination (roughly 96% CD4, about 87% CD8).

In germline, CDR1 is SGHAT, CDR2 FQNNGV. Unmatched junction bases numbered 16, after V lost 5 bases and J lost 5 bases. This CDR3 is 17 amino acids long. TCRdb independently ran MiXCR on the 5' RACE reads; one entry per CDR3 protein. The repertoire holds 55,000 to 70,000 distinct CDR3 sequences, about 6% seen once, with about 39% in the top ten. V gene TRBV11-2 combines with J gene TRBJ1-1; 8 nucleotides align to TRBD1. This receptor was identified in a man aged 18 to 29 who received the YFV17D yellow fever vaccine. The material was CD8+ T cells sorted from PBMCs, obtained approximately 40 days after the first yellow fever vaccination. This CDR3 reads CASSTFGDRSGGTEAFF. The CDR3 DNA reads as TGTGCCAGCAGCACGTTTGGGGACAGGTCCGGTGGAACTGAAGCTTTCTTT.